This entry describes one T cell receptor beta chain. This sample is part of a study of blood T cell repertoires in COVID-19. Study-wide background: Both acute and convalescent COVID-19 samples were obtained from the United States, Italy and Spain. PBMCs, B-cell-depleted T cells, or T cells provided the cDNA or gDNA that made up the material.

Per the original methods: Reference gene primers were amplified, and this amplification served to estimate nucleated cell counts. Sequencing used immunoSEQ multiplex PCR; TCRdb keeps in-frame clones, though not all of them. V and J calls and clone size are as listed in that table; D and trimming were resolved from the DNA. The data contain 150,000 to 200,000 clones, around 74% of them singletons. The V gene's germline CDR1 is KGHDR and CDR2 SFDVKD. CDR3 length: 14 amino acids. Trimming removed 5 bases at V and 11 bases at J, with 20 bases between. The TCR sequence derives from a man aged 65-85 years with acute or convalescent COVID-19. Sequenced: peripheral blood. The chain links TRBV24-1 to TRBJ1-1; D is perhaps TRBD1 (6 bases). The chain's CDR3 is CATSAPSRGAGAFF. CDR3 DNA sequence: TGTGCCACCAGTGCCCCCTCCCGGGGGGCCGGGGCTTTCTTT.